This T cell receptor (beta chain) was observed in a study of T cells in Graves' hyperthyroidism and ophthalmopathy. Background on the study: Upon initial diagnosis and before any treatment, peripheral blood was collected.

RNA transcripts served as the template for amplifying TCR beta CDR3 regions. A first-round RT-PCR of the TCR CDR3 used the HTBI primer set. Each CDR3 protein gets one entry after TCRdb re-called the multiplex PCR reads with MiXCR. The sample carries about 710,000 distinct CDR3 sequences, about 15% recorded once. Source material: blood. The source is a man aged 18 to 29 with Graves' hyperthyroidism.

Written as DNA, the CDR3 is TGCGCCAGCAGCCAGGCTGTCCTAGGGTATGAGCAGTTCTTC. It is translated as CASSQAVLGYEQFF. The V gene is TRBV4-3, the J gene TRBJ2-1; D call uncertain. Germline-derived CDR1 and CDR2 are LGHNA and YSLEER. The CDR3 runs to 14 residues. Trimming shortened V by 3 bases and J by 8 bases, and 14 bases separated the two germline ends.